This TCR beta chain was observed in a study of shared clonotypes between healthy human individuals. Background on the study: Every donor yielded three CD4 naive, three CD4 memory, two CD8 naive and one CD8 memory plate.

Worth noting for this clone: What it recognizes is unknown.

The CDR3 has 16 residues. Per germline, CDR1 SGHAT and CDR2 FQNNGV. Trimming at V came to 8 bases and at J to 1 base, leaving 13 bases not matched to a gene. Study-wide points: The generation probabilities recorded for non-shared clonotypes fell below those of clonotypes shared by all four donors.

CD45RO-negative, CCR7-positively selected cells formed the naive CD8 fraction, excluding terminally differentiated effector memory CD45RA+ cells. The table came from immunoSEQ multiplex PCR; TCRdb's copy has only in-frame clones and leaves some out. Of about 2.1 million clones in the sample, just over 90% were seen once. The chain combines TRBV11-2 with TRBJ1-2; TRBD1 aligns across 7 bases. The material sequenced was naive CD8+ T cells from PBMCs. The clonotype was recovered from a man aged 18 to 30 in good health. Some clones in this sample may be carry-over from other donors' samples. CDR3 residues: CASLGVGGPHNYGYTF. For the CDR3, the DNA is TGTGCCAGCTTAGGGGTAGGGGGCCCGCATAACTATGGCTACACCTTC.